This TCR beta chain was recorded in a study of blood T cell repertoires in COVID-19 (dated by TCRdb to the early 2020s). In the study overall: Samples from collaborators originated in the United States, Italy and Spain and spanned both the acute and convalescent phases of COVID-19. The samples were drawn from two sources: the first 160 participants of the ongoing ImmuneRACE study, and 1,200 or so subjects contributed by 6 global collaborators. The prospective study material was composed of cDNA or gDNA derived from T cells, B-cell-depleted T cells, or PBMCs. Nearly every sample came with metadata listing a de-identified subject ID, COVID-19 status, age in years and sex. The repertoires were released in a freely available public database meant as a resource for research on the immune response to SARS-CoV-2. Where HLA class I and class II types were available, the types were taken from metadata supplied by the sample provider, not from assay-based typing. Deeply sampled blood TCRbeta repertoires from subjects exposed to, actively infected with, or recovered from COVID-19 were included in the dataset. Paper-wide results and their limitations: The quantity of clinical and demographic metadata differed by source and by participant and was supplied without curation.

On this clone itself: There is no known antigen for this receptor. No base-level quality is on record; no much larger clone is a single base apart.

TCRbeta CDR3 regions were amplified from genomic DNA using the immunoSEQ Assay, a bias-controlled multiplex PCR. The original pipeline was this. Nucleated cell counts per sample were estimated from amplification of reference gene primers within the assay. To quantify the absolute abundance of each unique TCRbeta CDR3 rearrangement, sequence reads were collapsed and filtered. For each sample, productive Simpson clonality was calculated by taking the square root of Simpson's diversity index across productive rearrangements. Entries here come from immuneACCESS through TCRdb and include only in-frame sequences with V and J called. Some clones fail to appear in such tables; in the studies checked, an unresolved V gene covers under half of the shortfall, and the cause of the remainder is unknown. For V, J and clone size, that table is used; D and trimming come from the DNA. In this sample the table shows 150,000 to 200,000 clones, nearly 90% of which occur a single time. Clones ranked in the top ten supply about 0.59% of the sample.

The germline V gene supplies CDR1 ENHRY and CDR2 SYGVKD. The germline V end is reduced by 4 bases and the J end by 4 bases; junction bases left unmatched: 3. The CDR3 sequence holds 15 residues, the cysteine and phenylalanine included. The read is trimmed to its CDR3 DNA, 45 bases read in frame from base 1. Collaborating institutions collected whole blood in K2EDTA tubes following their own protocols. For TCRbeta analysis, collaborator samples were shipped as frozen whole blood, as isolated PBMCs, or as DNA extracted from either sample type. In this chain, TRBV10-3 is recombined with TRBJ2-2; 10 bases in between match TRBD2. Sequenced: peripheral blood. The sequence derives from a man in his fifties or sixties with acute or convalescent COVID-19. CDR3 sequence: CAISGAGGFTGELFF. The DNA sequence follows: TGTGCCATCAGTGGAGCGGGGGGGTTCACCGGGGAGCTGTTTTTT.